This passage covers 21 T cell receptor beta chains from one sample sequenced in a study of radiation and T cells in renal cell carcinoma (dated by TCRdb to 2020 to 2021). The method behind the library was the immunoSEQ multiplex PCR assay. TCRdb took over this immuneACCESS table, retaining in-frame rearrangements with V and J assigned. Such tables are incomplete; in checked studies, under half of the missing clones stem from an unresolved V gene, and the remainder is unexplained. Within this sample are about 100,000 clones, with approximately 82% of them counted one time only. About 7.2% of the sample comes from the top ten. Reading the label with the study, this specimen's time point is: blood 4 weeks post-SBRT, at nephrectomy. The treatment or condition label corresponds to: 15 Gy SBRT to primary tumor, nephrectomy 4 weeks later. Sequencing used blood, obtained from a patient whose treatment included radiotherapy and nephrectomy. The receptors shown here come from a man aged 55 to 70 with renal cell carcinoma.

The V call is TRBV7-9, the J call TRBJ2-7; 12 nucleotides line up with TRBD2. The J segment lost 3 bases and the V segment lost 3 bases, leaving 3 bases of the junction unmatched. The CDR3 spans 15 residues. Germline CDR1 SEHNR, CDR2 FQNEAQ (reference sequence). The CDR3 nucleotides are TGTGCCAGCAGCTTCGGGACTAGCGGGTTCTACGAGCAGTACTTC. Protein: CASSFGTSGFYEQYF.

The chain uses TRBV6-4 and TRBJ1-1; D is ambiguous. The CDR3 is 13 residues long. V was shortened by 3 bases and J by 1 base, with 6 bases between the two germline ends. Germline CDR1 is MRHNA and CDR2 is SNTAGT. The CDR3 DNA reads TGTGCCAGCAGTGATTTTCCGAACACTGAAGCTTTCTTT. Translating gives CASSDFPNTEAFF.

The gene calls are TRBV5-4 and TRBJ2-2; TRBD2 matches 16 bases. The germline gives CDR1 SGHNT, CDR2 YYREEE (reference sequence). J was trimmed by 7 bases and V by 4 bases; bases with no gene match: 7. The CDR3 is 17 residues long. The CDR3 region is CASSQGLAGGSYGELFF. In DNA form, the CDR3 reads TGTGCCAGCAGCCAGGGACTAGCGGGAGGGTCGTACGGGGAGCTGTTTTTT.

The chain recombines TRBV19 with TRBJ2-7; 9 bases are shared with TRBD1. V was clipped by 6 bases and J by 2 bases; unmatched bases: 2. Germline CDR1 and CDR2: LNHDA and SQIVND (reference sequence). CDR3 size: 13 residues. As DNA, the CDR3 is TGTGCCAGTAGGGGACAGGGAACCTACGAGCAGTACTTC. Translating gives CASRGQGTYEQYF.

The V gene is TRBV5-1, the J gene TRBJ1-2; tentatively, D is TRBD1 (6 bases). Germline lookup yields CDR1 SGHRS and CDR2 YFSETQ. The CDR3 has 13 residues. V dropped 2 bases and J dropped 3 bases, with 8 bases sitting between them. CDR3 nucleotides: TGCGCCAGCAGCTTTAGGACAGACTATGGCTACACCTTC. This encodes CASSFRTDYGYTF.

In nucleotides, the CDR3 is TGTGCCAGCAGCATTAAGGGGCGGAAGGCAGATACGCAGTATTTT. This encodes CASSIKGRKADTQYF. The V call is TRBV9, the J call TRBJ2-3, with D perhaps TRBD1 (5 bases). V was pared by 4 bases and J by 4 bases, with 16 bases between. Germline V lookup: CDR1 SGDLS, CDR2 YYNGEE. The CDR3 runs to 15 residues. Drawing the rest from reference TRBV9 and TRBJ2-3, the complete variable domain is DSGVTQTPKHLITATGQRVTLRCSPRSGDLSVYWYQQSLDQGLQFLIQYYNGEERAKGNILERFSAQQFPDLHSELNLSSLELGDSALYFCASSIKGRKADTQYFGPGTRLTVL.

The CDR3 loop reads CAISEQVSGDREGYAYEQYF. CDR3 in DNA: TGTGCCATCAGTGAACAGGTTTCGGGGGACAGGGAAGGGTATGCCTACGAGCAGTACTTC. The chain uses TRBV10-3 and TRBJ2-7, with 9 positions matching TRBD1. The V gene end was trimmed by 3 bases and the J gene end by 2 bases; junction bases not matched to a gene: 20. The CDR3 sequence is 20 residues long. Germline values: CDR1 ENHRY, CDR2 SYGVKD.

The chain links TRBV27 to TRBJ1-1; 8 bases are a match to TRBD1. The CDR3 has 14 amino acids. Germline CDR1 and CDR2: MNHEY and SMNVEV (reference sequence). J lost 4 bases, V lost 6 bases, and 7 bases had no gene match. The CDR3 DNA reads as TGTGCCAGCAGGCCAGGAACAGGGGGCACTGAAGCTTTCTTT. Translation: CASRPGTGGTEAFF.

The chain carries TRBV9 and TRBJ2-1; 9 nucleotides align to TRBD2. The CDR3 totals 16 residues. Germline trimming cut 3 bases from V and 5 bases from J; bases unmatched to any gene: 9. CDR1 and CDR2 from the germline V gene are SGDLS and YYNGEE. CDR3 DNA: TGTGCCAGCAGCGCCGTAGCGGGGGAGACAAACAATGAGCAGTTCTTC. It yields the protein CASSAVAGETNNEQFF.

The genes are TRBV9 and TRBJ2-5; tentatively, D is TRBD1 (6 bases). The CDR3 contains 15 residues. In germline, CDR1 is SGDLS, CDR2 YYNGEE. Trimming shortened V by 4 bases and J by 5 bases, and 18 bases separated the two germline ends. CDR3 nucleotides: TGTGCCAGCAGCAAGGGGGTAGGGGTTCGGGAGACCCAGTACTTC. This translates into CASSKGVGVRETQYF. The full variable domain, rest sourced from reference TRBV9 and TRBJ2-5, is DSGVTQTPKHLITATGQRVTLRCSPRSGDLSVYWYQQSLDQGLQFLIQYYNGEERAKGNILERFSAQQFPDLHSELNLSSLELGDSALYFCASSKGVGVRETQYFGPGTRLLVL.

The chain is built from TRBV5-1 and TRBJ2-1; possible D gene TRBD1, 6 bases. The germline V gene has CDR1 SGHRS and CDR2 YFSETQ. The V gene lost 0 bases and the J gene lost 6 bases, with 19 bases spanning the gap. The CDR3 length is 17 residues. The CDR3 DNA reads TGCGCCAGCAGCTTGGAAGGACCGGGACACCCTCTCAATGAGCAGTTCTTC. Translated, it gives CASSLEGPGHPLNEQFF. Full variable domain (outside the CDR3, taken from reference TRBV5-1 and TRBJ2-1): KAGVTQTPRYLIKTRGQQVTLSCSPISGHRSVSWYQQTPGQGLQFLFEYFSETQRNKGNFPGRFSGRQFSNSRSEMNVSTLELGDSALYLCASSLEGPGHPLNEQFFGPGTRLTVL.

For the CDR3, the DNA is TGTGCCAGCAGGAGGGGCTCTTCCTACGAGCAGTACTTC. Its translation: CASRRGSSYEQYF. V gene TRBV6-1 combines with J gene TRBJ2-7, with D tentatively TRBD1 or TRBD2 (5 bases each). The V and J ends lost 6 bases and 1 base respectively, with 10 bases between them. Germline V gives CDR1 MNHNS, CDR2 SASEGT. The CDR3 extends over 13 amino acids.

The J gene is TRBJ1-2, the V gene TRBV5-1; TRBD1 might be the D (5 bases). This CDR3 contains 16 residues. Trimming removed 4 bases from V and 8 bases from J, with 24 bases in between. CDR1 is SGHRS, CDR2 YFSETQ, per germline. The CDR3 nucleotides are TGCGCCAGCAGCGGGGGACCCCGGGGCGGTCCTCAAGGCTACACCTTC. Its translation: CASSGGPRGGPQGYTF.

The chain carries TRBV7-9 and TRBJ2-1; TRBD1 is a possible D gene (6 bases). The germline V and J ends were trimmed by 5 bases and 4 bases, with 9 bases remaining between them. The germline V gene encodes CDR1 SEHNR and CDR2 FQNEAQ (reference sequence). The CDR3 totals 13 residues. CDR3 protein: CASSGGSYNEQFF. CDR3 bases: TGTGCCAGCAGCGGGGGCAGTTACAATGAGCAGTTCTTC.

The J gene is TRBJ2-6, the V gene TRBV6-4, with D possibly matching TRBD1 (5 bases). Trimming shortened V by 4 bases and J by 2 bases, and 6 bases separated the two germline ends. There are 14 residues in the CDR3. Germline loops: CDR1 MRHNA, CDR2 SNTAGT. The CDR3 DNA sequence: TGTGCCAGCAGTGGCAGGGCTGGGGCCAACGTCCTGACTTTC. It is translated as CASSGRAGANVLTF.

This chain joins TRBV5-1 and TRBJ2-2, with no clear D. The CDR3 runs 12 residues. The germline V gene has CDR1 SGHRS and CDR2 YFSETQ. Trimming cost V 3 bases and J 3 bases, with 3 bases left between them. The CDR3 DNA reads TGCGCCAGCAGCTCCCACACCGGGGAGCTGTTTTTT. This translates into CASSSHTGELFF.

This clone was observed a single time. The gene calls are TRBV25-1 and TRBJ2-1, with TRBD2 identical over 7 bases. Looked up from germline, CDR1 is MGHDK and CDR2 is SYGVNS. The ends lost 4 bases at V and 2 bases at J; junction bases unmatched: 8. The CDR3 contains 16 residues. The CDR3 sequence is CASSAGLGGTYNEQFF. The CDR3 DNA follows: TGTGCCAGCAGTGCCGGACTAGGAGGGACCTACAATGAGCAGTTCTTC.

The chain recombines TRBV28 with TRBJ2-1; tentative D call: TRBD2 (5 bases). The CDR3 is 14 residues long. Trimming left V 4 bases short and J 1 base short, with 8 bases between. Looked up from germline, CDR1 is MDHEN and CDR2 is SYDVKM. In DNA, the CDR3 is TGTGCCAGCAGTTGGGCGGGTTCCTACAATGAGCAGTTCTTC. Its protein is CASSWAGSYNEQFF.

The V and J genes are TRBV27 and TRBJ2-7; no clear D. Germline CDR1 is MNHEY and CDR2 is SMNVEV (reference sequence). The CDR3 contains 13 residues. Trimming removed 2 bases at V and 0 bases at J, with 5 bases between. CDR3 loop: CASSLAFSYEQYF. CDR3 in DNA: TGTGCCAGCAGTTTAGCGTTCTCCTACGAGCAGTACTTC.

V usage is TRBV29-1 and J usage is TRBJ2-1, with 7 nucleotides matching TRBD2. The CDR3 spans 14 residues. V lost 5 bases and J lost 7; bases outside the gene matches: 11. Germline loops: CDR1 SQVTM, CDR2 ANQGSEA. The CDR3 is CSVRAAGVRNEQFF. CDR3 DNA: TGCAGCGTTAGGGCGGCGGGAGTTAGGAATGAGCAGTTCTTC.

Remarks on this clone: One end of the junction varies from germline; a read error may be responsible. V gene TRBV28 combines with J gene TRBJ1-5; D call uncertain. The CDR3 consists of 15 residues. The V gene's germline CDR1 is MDHEN and CDR2 SYDVKM. The CDR3 sequence: CASTLLLRATQPQHF. The DNA of the CDR3 is TGTGCCAGCACTTTACTCTTGAGGGCCACCCAGCCCCAGCATTTT.